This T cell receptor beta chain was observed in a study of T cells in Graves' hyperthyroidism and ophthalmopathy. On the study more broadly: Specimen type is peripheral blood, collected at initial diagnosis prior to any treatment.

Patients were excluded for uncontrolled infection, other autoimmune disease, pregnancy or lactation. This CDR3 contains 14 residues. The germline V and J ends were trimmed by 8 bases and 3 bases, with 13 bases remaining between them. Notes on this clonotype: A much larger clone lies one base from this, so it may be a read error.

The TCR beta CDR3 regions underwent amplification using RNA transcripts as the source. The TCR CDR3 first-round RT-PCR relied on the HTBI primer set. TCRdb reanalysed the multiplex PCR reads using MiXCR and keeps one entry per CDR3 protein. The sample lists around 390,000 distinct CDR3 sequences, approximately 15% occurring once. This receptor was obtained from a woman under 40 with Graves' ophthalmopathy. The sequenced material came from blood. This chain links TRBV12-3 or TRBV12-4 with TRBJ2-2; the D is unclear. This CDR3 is CASRYISDTGELFF. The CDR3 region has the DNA TGTGCCAGCCGGTACATCTCGGACACCGGGGAGCTGTTTTTT.